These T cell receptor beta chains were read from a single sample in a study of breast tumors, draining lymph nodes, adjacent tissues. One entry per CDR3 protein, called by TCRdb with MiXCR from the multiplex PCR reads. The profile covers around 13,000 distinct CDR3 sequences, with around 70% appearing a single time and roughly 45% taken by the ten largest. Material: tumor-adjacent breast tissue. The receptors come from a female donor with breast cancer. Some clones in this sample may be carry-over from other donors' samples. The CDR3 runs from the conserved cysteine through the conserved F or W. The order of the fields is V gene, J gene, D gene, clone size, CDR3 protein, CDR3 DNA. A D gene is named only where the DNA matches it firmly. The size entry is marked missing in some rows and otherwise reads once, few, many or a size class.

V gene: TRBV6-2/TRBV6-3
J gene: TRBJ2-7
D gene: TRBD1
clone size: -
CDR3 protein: CASNRGQAFYEQYF
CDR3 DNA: TGTGCCAGCAACCGGGGACAGGCGTTCTACGAGCAGTACTTC

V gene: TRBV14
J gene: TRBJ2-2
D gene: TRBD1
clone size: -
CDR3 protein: CASSRDRGSTGELFF
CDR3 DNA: TGTGCCAGCAGCCGGGACAGGGGATCCACCGGGGAGCTGTTTTTT

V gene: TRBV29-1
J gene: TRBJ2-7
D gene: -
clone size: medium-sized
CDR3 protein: CSVKEGTYEQYF
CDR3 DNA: TGCAGCGTTAAGGAGGGGACCTACGAGCAGTACTTC

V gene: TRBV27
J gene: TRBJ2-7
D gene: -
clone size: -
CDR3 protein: CASYTSSYEQYF
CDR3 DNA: TGTGCCAGCTACACGAGCTCCTACGAGCAGTACTTC

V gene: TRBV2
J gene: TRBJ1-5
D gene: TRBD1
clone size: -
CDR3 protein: CASRGPTGDSNQPQHF
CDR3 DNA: TGTGCCAGCAGGGGACCCACAGGGGATAGCAATCAGCCCCAGCATTTT

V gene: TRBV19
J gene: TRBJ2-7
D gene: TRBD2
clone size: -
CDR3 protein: CASSVRTSGSPQPSYEQYF
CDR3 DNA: TGTGCCAGTAGTGTCCGGACTAGCGGGAGTCCCCAACCTTCTTACGAGCAGTACTTC

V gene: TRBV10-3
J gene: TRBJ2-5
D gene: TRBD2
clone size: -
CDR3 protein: CAISETSGSQMETQYF
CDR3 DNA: TGTGCCATCAGTGAGACTAGCGGGAGTCAGATGGAGACCCAGTACTTC

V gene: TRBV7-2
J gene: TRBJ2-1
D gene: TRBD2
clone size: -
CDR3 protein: CASSWFGGRTCNEQFF
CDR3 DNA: TGTGCCAGCAGCTGGTTTGGCGGGAGGACCTGCAATGAGCAGTTCTTC

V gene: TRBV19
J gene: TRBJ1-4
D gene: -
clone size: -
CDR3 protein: CASSIEGHGDEKLFF
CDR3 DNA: TGTGCCAGTAGTATTGAAGGTCATGGGGATGAAAAACTGTTTTTT

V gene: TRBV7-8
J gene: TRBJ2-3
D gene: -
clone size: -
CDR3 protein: CASSSTDGYTDTQYF
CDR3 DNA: TGTGCCAGCAGCTCGACGGACGGATACACAGATACGCAGTATTTT

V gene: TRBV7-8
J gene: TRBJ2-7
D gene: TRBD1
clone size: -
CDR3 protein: CASSLGSGRDRIRSEQYF
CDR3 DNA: TGTGCCAGCAGCTTAGGTTCCGGTCGGGACAGGATAAGGAGCGAGCAGTACTTC

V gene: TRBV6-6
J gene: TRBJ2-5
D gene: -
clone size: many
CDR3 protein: CASSRIGGVGQETQYF
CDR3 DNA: TGTGCCAGCAGTAGAATCGGGGGAGTGGGCCAAGAGACCCAGTACTTC

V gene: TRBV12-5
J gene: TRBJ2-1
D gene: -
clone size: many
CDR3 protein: CASGASIYNEQFF
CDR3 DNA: TGTGCTAGCGGGGCCTCTATCTACAATGAGCAGTTCTTC

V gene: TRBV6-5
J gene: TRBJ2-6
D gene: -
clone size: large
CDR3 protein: CASKMTGPLSGANVLTF
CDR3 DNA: TGTGCCAGCAAAATGACAGGTCCACTCTCTGGGGCCAACGTCCTGACTTTC

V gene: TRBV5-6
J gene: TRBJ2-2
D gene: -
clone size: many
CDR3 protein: CASSLAGINTGELFF
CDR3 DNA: TGTGCCAGCAGCTTGGCGGGAATAAACACCGGGGAGCTGTTTTTT

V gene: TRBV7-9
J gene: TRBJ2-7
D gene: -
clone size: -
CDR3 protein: CASSTRQHPDSYEQYF
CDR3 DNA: TGTGCCAGCAGCACCCGACAGCATCCCGACTCCTACGAGCAGTACTTC

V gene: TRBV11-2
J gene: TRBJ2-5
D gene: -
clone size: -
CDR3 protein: CASSPTRLQETQYF
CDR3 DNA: TGTGCCAGCAGCCCGACCAGACTCCAAGAGACCCAGTACTTC

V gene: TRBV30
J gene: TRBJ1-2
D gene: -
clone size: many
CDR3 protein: CAWSYAPRGDYGYTF
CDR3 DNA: TGTGCCTGGAGCTACGCCCCCAGGGGAGACTATGGCTACACCTTC

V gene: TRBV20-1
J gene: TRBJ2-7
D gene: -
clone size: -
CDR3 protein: CSAEAHSELGQYF
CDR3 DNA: TGCAGTGCCGAGGCTCACAGCGAGCTAGGACAGTACTTC

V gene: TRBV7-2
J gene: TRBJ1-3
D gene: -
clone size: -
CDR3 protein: CASSSGPANTIYF
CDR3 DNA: TGTGCCAGCAGCTCGGGGCCTGCAAACACCATATATTTT

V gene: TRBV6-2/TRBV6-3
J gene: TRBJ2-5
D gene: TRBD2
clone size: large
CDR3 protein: CASSAGLELQETQYF
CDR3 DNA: TGTGCCAGCAGTGCGGGACTAGAACTCCAAGAGACCCAGTACTTC

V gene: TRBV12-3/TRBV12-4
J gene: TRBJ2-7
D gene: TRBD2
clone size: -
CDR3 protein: CASGLGLAGYEQYF
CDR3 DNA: TGTGCCAGCGGTTTAGGACTAGCGGGCTACGAGCAGTACTTC

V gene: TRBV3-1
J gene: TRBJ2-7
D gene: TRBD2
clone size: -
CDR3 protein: CASSPGLAGYEQYF
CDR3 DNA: TGTGCCAGCAGCCCAGGACTAGCAGGGTACGAGCAGTACTTC

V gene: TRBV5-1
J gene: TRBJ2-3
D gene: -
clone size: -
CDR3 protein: CASSLRTDSDTQYF
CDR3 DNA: TGCGCCAGCAGCTTACGGACAGACTCAGATACGCAGTATTTT

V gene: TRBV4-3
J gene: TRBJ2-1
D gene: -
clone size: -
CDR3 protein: CASSQGPSYNEQFF
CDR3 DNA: TGCGCCAGCAGCCAAGGGCCCTCCTACAATGAGCAGTTCTTC

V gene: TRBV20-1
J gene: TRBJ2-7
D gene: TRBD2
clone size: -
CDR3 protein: CSARDWTSGSREQYF
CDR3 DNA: TGCAGTGCTAGAGATTGGACTAGCGGGAGCCGCGAGCAGTACTTC

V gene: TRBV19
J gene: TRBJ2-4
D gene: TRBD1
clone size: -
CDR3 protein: CASSTHRGAKNIQYF
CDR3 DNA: TGTGCCAGTAGTACGCACAGGGGAGCCAAAAACATTCAGTACTTC

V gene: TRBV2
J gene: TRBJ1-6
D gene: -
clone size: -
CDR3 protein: CASSEGRGNNSPLHF
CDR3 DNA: TGTGCCAGCAGTGAAGGGCGAGGAAATAATTCACCCCTCCACTTT

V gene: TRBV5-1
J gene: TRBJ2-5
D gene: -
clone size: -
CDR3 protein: CASSFHPGKEETQYF
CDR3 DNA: TGCGCCAGCAGCTTCCACCCAGGGAAGGAAGAGACCCAGTACTTC

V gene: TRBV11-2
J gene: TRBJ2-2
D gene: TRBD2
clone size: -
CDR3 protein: CASSFYTSGNTGELFF
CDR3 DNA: TGTGCCAGCAGCTTCTACACTAGCGGGAACACCGGGGAGCTGTTTTTT

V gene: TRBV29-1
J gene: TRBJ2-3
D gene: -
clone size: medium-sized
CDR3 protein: CSVVPTDTQYF
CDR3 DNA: TGCAGCGTTGTTCCCACAGATACGCAGTATTTT

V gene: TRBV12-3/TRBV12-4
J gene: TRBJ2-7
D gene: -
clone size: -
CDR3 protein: CASSIQGGSYEQYF
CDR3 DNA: TGTGCCAGCAGTATCCAGGGCGGGTCCTACGAGCAGTACTTC

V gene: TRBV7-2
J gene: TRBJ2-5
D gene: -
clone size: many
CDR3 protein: CASSLSLETQYF
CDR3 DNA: TGTGCCAGCAGCTTAAGCCTGGAGACCCAGTACTTC

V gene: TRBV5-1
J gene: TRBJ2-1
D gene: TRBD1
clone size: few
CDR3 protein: CASSQTTGGFEQFF
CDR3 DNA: TGCGCCAGCAGCCAAACGACAGGGGGCTTTGAGCAGTTCTTC

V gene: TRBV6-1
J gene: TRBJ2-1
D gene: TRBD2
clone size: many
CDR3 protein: CASSEGLAGPSYNEQFF
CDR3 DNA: TGTGCCAGCAGTGAGGGACTAGCGGGGCCTTCCTACAATGAGCAGTTCTTC

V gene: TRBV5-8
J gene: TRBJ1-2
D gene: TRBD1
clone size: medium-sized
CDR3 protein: CASSPRQGANYGYTF
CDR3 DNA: TGTGCCAGCAGCCCGAGGCAGGGGGCTAACTATGGCTACACCTTC

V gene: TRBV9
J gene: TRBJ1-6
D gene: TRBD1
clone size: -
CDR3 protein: CASSVGGQGNSPLHF
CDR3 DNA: TGTGCCAGCAGCGTAGGGGGACAGGGGAACTCACCCCTCCACTTT

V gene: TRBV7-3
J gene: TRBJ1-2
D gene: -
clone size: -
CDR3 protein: CASSLVRGKMGGYTF
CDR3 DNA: TGTGCCAGCAGCTTAGTCCGGGGTAAGATGGGTGGCTACACCTTC

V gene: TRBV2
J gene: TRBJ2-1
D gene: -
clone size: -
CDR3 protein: CASSEGSSVEQFF
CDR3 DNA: TGTGCCAGCAGTGAAGGTAGTAGCGTTGAGCAGTTCTTC

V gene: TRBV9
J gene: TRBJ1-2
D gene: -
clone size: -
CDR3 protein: CASSSFDGAPPSYGYTF
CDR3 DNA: TGTGCCAGCAGCAGCTTTGACGGGGCTCCCCCCTCCTATGGCTACACCTTC

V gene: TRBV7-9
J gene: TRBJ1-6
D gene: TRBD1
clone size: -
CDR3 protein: CASSLDRGPGSPLHF
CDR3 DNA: TGTGCCAGCAGCTTGGACAGGGGGCCGGGTTCACCCCTCCACTTT

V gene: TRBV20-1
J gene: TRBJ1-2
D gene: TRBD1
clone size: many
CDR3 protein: CSARPGQGSGYTF
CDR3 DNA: TGCAGTGCTAGGCCGGGACAGGGGTCTGGCTACACCTTC

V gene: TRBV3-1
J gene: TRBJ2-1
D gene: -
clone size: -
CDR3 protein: CASSQDNGDNEQFF
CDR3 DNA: TGTGCCAGCAGCCAAGATAACGGGGACAATGAGCAGTTCTTC

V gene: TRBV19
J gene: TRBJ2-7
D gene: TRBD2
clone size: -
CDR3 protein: CASSIGARTSEDEQYF
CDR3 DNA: TGTGCCAGTAGTATAGGGGCCCGGACTAGCGAAGACGAGCAGTACTTC

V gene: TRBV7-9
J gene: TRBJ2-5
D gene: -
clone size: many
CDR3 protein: CASSLATRRPGKGETQYF
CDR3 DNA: TGTGCCAGCAGCTTAGCCACCCGCCGGCCCGGAAAAGGGGAGACCCAGTACTTC

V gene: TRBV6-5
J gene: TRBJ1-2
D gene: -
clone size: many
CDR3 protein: CASSIGITYGYTF
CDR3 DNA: TGTGCCAGCAGTATCGGGATCACGTATGGCTACACCTTC

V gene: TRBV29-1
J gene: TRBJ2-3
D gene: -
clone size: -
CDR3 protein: CSVVPATDTQYF
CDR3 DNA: TGCAGCGTTGTCCCCGCCACAGATACGCAGTATTTT

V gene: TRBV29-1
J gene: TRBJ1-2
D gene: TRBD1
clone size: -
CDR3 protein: CSVEGMPGQGMYGYTF
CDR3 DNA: TGCAGCGTTGAAGGAATGCCGGGACAGGGGATGTATGGCTACACCTTC

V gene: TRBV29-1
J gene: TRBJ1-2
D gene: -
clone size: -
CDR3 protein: CSAITSSTGNYGYTF
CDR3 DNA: TGCAGCGCCATCACCTCGTCTACAGGGAACTATGGCTACACCTTC

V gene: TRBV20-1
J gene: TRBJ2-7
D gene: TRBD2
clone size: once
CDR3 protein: CSANPFAGVTYEQYF
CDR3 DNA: TGCAGTGCTAACCCATTTGCGGGAGTCACCTACGAGCAGTACTTC

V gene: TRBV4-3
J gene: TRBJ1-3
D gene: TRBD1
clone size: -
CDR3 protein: CASSHGTGDTGNTIYF
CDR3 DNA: TGCGCCAGCAGCCACGGGACAGGGGACACTGGAAACACCATATATTTT

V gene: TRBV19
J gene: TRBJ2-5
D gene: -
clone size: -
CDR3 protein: CASSPRTLQETQYF
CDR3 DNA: TGTGCCAGTAGTCCGCGGACACTTCAAGAGACCCAGTACTTC